This T cell receptor (beta chain) is from a study of shared clonotypes between healthy human individuals (dated by TCRdb to 2019 to 2021). About the full investigation: A few men and two women, aged 18 to 49 years, made up the cohort. For each donor, three plates each were used for CD4 naive and CD4 memory, two plates were used for CD8 naive, and one plate was used for CD8 memory. To estimate repertoire size and how much clonotypes are shared between individuals, the study performed deep sequencing of blood TCR repertoires from roughly five healthy adults. Different laboratories and diverse techniques were used to prepare libraries and sequence TCR repertoires, to increase sequencing depth and limit assay-specific biases. Between about 0.9 and 8.9 billion PBMCs per donor were obtained by leukapheresis.

General study outcomes and caveats: Compared with non-shared clonotypes, the clonotypes found in all four sorted-subset donors had higher generation probabilities. Pairwise subsampling indicated that sequencing depth was expected to affect the degree of clonotype sharing among donors. Sampling was limited to blood, and TCR repertoires in tissue likely differ from TCR repertoires in blood. Estimated clonotype richness was generally larger for naive than for memory subsets. Across four donors, roughly 5.4% of naive CD4, approximately 4% of naive CD8, about 2.3% of memory CD4, and around 0.4% of memory CD8 clonotypes were shared. The genetic and exposure-history diversity represented was limited by the small number of donors. Rarefaction of sorted-subset datasets indicated incomplete sequencing despite the large sequencing depth.

TCR CDR3 regions were amplified from genomic DNA by multiplex PCR using the deep immunoSEQ assay. Extracted genomic DNA from each cell subset was distributed evenly across all wells of several immunoSEQ 96-well plates, and each plate was treated as a replicate. For sorted subsets, about 200 ng genomic DNA, equal to 30,000 or so T cell genomes, was loaded into each replicate PCR. The purified libraries were quantified using a Qubit 3.0 fluorometer, sized with a Bioanalyzer 2100, and then quantified again using the KAPA Library Quantification kit. Every immunoSEQ 96-well plate was sequenced on a separate single-read 150-cycle Illumina NextSeq 550 flow cell. Turning to the authors' computational methods: The immunoSEQ output contained only junctional sequences without quality scores, so filtering could not match that applied to full-length reads. Sequences were annotated with PyIR, a Python wrapper for IgBLAST v1.9, using IMGT germline references to assign V/J genes and CDR3. Reads with weak V/J assignments (E-value above 1e-6), missing CDR3, stop codons, out-of-frame junctions, or ambiguous translated residues were removed. V3J clonotypes were defined by identical inferred V gene, J gene, and CDR3 amino acid sequence. Percentage overlap between repertoires was computed as shared unique clonotypes divided by the size of the smaller repertoire. Repertoire richness was assessed with RTK rarefaction, the Chao1 estimator, and Recon v2.1 estimates of unobserved clonotypes. OLGA was used to compute generation probabilities for all TCRbeta clonotypes that the gDNA method yielded from a handful of donors. In its TCRdb copy, this immuneACCESS table keeps in-frame sequences only and misses some clones. Where compared with another copy, unresolved V genes explain less than half of these, and the others have no known cause. V and J calls and clone size are as listed in that table; D and trimming were resolved from the DNA. Here the sample has some 2.1 million clones; approximately 95% occur a single time. The ten largest make up 0.13% of the sample.

The sample holds one count of this clone. Which antigen it targets is not known. Within one base of it there is no much larger clone, and no base qualities were kept. After removal of 4 bases from V and 10 bases from J, the junction retains 11 bases not matched to a gene. Based on the germline V gene (reference sequence), the CDR1 and CDR2 sequences are SGHNT and YYREEE. Including the terminal cysteine and phenylalanine, the CDR3 comprises 15 residues. The read is trimmed to its CDR3 DNA, 45 bases read in frame from base 1. Donors were healthy HIV-negative adults with no recently reported acute infections or vaccinations. Every donor was a Caucasian adult living in Nashville, Tennessee, USA. Magnetic negative selection was used to enrich CD4+ T cells, after which naive cells were positively selected on CD45RA and the negative fraction became the memory subset. Blood was obtained by leukapheresis, after which PBMCs were separated by Ficoll-Histopaque density gradient centrifugation and cryopreserved in liquid nitrogen vapor phase. Analytical flow cytometry was used to check the purity and quantity of each magnetically sorted T cell population. From each sorted fraction, genomic DNA was isolated and quantified by UV absorbance on a Nanodrop 2000c.

The sequenced material came from naive CD4+ T cells sorted from blood. Sample cell subset or site, as interpreted from the label and publication: CD45RA+ positively selected. The chain is made from TRBV5-4 and TRBJ2-1, and 10 junction bases match TRBD2. This receptor was obtained from a young man in good health. DNA sequence: TGTGCCAGCAGCAGGGAACTAGCGGGAAGTTGGGAGCAGTTCTTC. Translation gives CASSRELAGSWEQFF.